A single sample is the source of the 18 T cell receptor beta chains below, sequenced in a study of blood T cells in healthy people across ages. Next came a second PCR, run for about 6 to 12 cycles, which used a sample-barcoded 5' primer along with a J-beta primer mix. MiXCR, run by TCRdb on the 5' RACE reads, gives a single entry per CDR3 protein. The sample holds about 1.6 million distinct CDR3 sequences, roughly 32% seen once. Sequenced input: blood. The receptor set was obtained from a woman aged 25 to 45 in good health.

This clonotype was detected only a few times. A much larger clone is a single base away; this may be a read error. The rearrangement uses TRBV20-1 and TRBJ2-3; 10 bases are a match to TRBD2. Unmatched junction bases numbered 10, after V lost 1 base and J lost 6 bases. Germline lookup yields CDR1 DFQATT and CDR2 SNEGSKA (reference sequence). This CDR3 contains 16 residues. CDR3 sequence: CSARGRSGRAWDTQYF. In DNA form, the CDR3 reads TGCAGTGCTAGAGGGAGAAGCGGGAGGGCCTGGGATACGCAGTATTTT.

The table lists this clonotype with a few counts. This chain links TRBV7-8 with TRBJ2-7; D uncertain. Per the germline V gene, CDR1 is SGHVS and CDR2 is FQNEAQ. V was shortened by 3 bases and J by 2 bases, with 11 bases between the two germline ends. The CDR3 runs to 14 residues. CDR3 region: CASSFGWSTYEQYF. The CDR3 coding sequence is TGTGCCAGCAGCTTCGGCTGGTCAACCTACGAGCAGTACTTC.

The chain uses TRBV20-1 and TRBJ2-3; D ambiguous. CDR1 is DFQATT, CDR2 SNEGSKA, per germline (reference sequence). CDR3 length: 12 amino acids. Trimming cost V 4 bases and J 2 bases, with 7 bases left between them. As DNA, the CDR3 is TGCAGTGCTAATGACGCCACAGATACGCAGTATTTT. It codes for CSANDATDTQYF.

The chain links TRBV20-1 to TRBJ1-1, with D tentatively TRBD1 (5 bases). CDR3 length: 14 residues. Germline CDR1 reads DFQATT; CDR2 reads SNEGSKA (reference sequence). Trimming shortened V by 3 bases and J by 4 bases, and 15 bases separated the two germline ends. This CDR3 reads CSARWQGSVTEAFF. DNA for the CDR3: TGCAGTGCTAGGTGGCAGGGATCCGTCACTGAAGCTTTCTTT.

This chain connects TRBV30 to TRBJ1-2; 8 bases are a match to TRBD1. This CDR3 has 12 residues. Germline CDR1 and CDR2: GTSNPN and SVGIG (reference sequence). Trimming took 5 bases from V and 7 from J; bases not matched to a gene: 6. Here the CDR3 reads CAWGQGVSGYTF. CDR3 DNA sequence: TGTGCCTGGGGACAGGGTGTAAGTGGCTACACCTTC.

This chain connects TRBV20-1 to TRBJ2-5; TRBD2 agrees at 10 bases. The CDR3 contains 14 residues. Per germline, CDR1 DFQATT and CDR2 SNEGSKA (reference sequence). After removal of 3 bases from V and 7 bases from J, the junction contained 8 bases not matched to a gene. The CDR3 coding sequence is TGCAGTGCTAGTCGGACTAGCGGCGAAGGGACCCAGTACTTC. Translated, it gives CSASRTSGEGTQYF.

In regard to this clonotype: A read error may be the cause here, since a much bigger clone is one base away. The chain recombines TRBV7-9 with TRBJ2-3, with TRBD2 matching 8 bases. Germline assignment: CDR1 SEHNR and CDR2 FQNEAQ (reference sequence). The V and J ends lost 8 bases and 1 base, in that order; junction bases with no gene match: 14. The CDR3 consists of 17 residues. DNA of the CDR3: TGTGCCAGCTCCTCCCTTCCCGGTAGCGGGGGCACAGATACGCAGTATTTT. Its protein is CASSSLPGSGGTDTQYF.

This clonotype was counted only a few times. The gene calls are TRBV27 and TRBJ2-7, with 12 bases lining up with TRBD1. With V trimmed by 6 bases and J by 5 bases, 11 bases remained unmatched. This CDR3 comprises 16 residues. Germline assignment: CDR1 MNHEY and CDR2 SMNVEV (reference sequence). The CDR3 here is CASSLTGGQGANEQYF. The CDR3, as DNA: TGTGCCAGCAGCCTAACAGGGGGACAGGGGGCCAACGAGCAGTACTTC.

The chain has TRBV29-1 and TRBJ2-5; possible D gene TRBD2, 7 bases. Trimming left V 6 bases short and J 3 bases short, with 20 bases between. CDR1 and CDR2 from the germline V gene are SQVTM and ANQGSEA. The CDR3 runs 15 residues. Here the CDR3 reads CSVTRAGEGEETQYF. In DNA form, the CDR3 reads TGCAGCGTGACCAGAGCAGGGGAGGGAGAAGAGACCCAGTACTTC.

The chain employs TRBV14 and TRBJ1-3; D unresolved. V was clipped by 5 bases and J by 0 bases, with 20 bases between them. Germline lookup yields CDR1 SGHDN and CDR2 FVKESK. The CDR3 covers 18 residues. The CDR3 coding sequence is TGTGCCAGCAGCTCTAACCCGGGCGGACCAGACTCTGGAAACACCATATATTTT. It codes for CASSSNPGGPDSGNTIYF.

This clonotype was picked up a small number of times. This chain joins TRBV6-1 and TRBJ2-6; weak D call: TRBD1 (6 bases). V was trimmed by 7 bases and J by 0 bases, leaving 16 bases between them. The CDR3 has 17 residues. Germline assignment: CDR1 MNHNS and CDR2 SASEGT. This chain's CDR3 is CASKLDSPSSGANVLTF. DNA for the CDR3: TGTGCCAGCAAGCTGGACAGCCCAAGCTCTGGGGCCAACGTCCTGACTTTC.

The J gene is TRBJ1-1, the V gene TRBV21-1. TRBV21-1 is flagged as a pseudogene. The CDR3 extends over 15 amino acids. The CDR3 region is CASKKDEDMNTEAFF. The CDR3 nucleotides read TGTGCCAGCAAAAAAGACGAGGACATGAACACTGAAGCTTTCTTT.

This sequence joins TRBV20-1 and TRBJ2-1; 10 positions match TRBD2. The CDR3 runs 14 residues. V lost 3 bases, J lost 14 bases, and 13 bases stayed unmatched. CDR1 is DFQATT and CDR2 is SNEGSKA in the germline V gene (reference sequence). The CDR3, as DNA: TGCAGTGCTAGTTTAACTAGCGGGACATCCCACGAGTTCTTC. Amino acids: CSASLTSGTSHEFF.

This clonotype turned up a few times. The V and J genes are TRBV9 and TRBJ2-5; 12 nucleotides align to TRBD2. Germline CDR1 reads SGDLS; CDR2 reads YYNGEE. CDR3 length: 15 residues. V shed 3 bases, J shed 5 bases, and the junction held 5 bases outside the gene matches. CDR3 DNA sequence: TGTGCCAGCAGCGAGACTAGCGGGGGCGCGGAGACCCAGTACTTC. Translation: CASSETSGGAETQYF.

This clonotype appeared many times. CDR3 nucleotides: TGTGCCAGCAGCTTGTTTAGCGGGAGGGGTCTAAAAGAGACCCAGTACTTC. Translating it yields CASSLFSGRGLKETQYF. The V call is TRBV7-9, the J call TRBJ2-5, with 11 bases aligning to TRBD2. The CDR3 totals 17 residues. The ends lost 3 bases at V and 3 bases at J; junction bases unmatched: 9. Germline loops: CDR1 SEHNR, CDR2 FQNEAQ (reference sequence). The full variable domain, in which reference TRBV7-9 and TRBJ2-5 provide the parts outside the CDR3, is DTGVSQNPRHKITKRGQNVTFRCDPISEHNRLYWYRQTLGQGPEFLTYFQNEAQLEKSRLLSDRFSAERPKGSFSTLEIQRTEQGDSAMYLCASSLFSGRGLKETQYFGPGTRLLVL.

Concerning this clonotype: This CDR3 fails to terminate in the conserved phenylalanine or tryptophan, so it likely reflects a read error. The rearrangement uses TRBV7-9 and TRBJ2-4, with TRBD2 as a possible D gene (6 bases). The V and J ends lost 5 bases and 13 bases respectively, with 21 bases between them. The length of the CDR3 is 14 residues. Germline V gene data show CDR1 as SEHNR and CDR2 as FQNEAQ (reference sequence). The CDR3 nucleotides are TGTGCCAGCAGCACGGCGGGAACCTATTGGGAGCAGTACTGC. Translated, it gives CASSTAGTYWEQYC.

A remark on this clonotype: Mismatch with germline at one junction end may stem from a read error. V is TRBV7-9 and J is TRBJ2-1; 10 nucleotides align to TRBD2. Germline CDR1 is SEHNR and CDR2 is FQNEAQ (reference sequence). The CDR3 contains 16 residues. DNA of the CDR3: TGTGCCGGCAGCCCGCGGACTAGCGGCAACTACAATGAGCAGTTCTTC. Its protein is CAGSPRTSGNYNEQFF. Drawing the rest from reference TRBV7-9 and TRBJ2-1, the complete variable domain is DTGVSQNPRHKITKRGQNVTFRCDPISEHNRLYWYRQTLGQGPEFLTYFQNEAQLEKSRLLSDRFSAERPKGSFSTLEIQRTEQGDSAMYLCAGSPRTSGNYNEQFFGPGTRLTVL.

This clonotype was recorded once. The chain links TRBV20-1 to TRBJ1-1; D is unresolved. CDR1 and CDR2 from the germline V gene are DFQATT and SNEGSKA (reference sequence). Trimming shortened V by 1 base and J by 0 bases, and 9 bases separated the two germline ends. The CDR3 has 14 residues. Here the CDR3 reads CSARVWEMNTEAFF. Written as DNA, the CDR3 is TGCAGTGCTAGAGTGTGGGAGATGAACACTGAAGCTTTCTTT.